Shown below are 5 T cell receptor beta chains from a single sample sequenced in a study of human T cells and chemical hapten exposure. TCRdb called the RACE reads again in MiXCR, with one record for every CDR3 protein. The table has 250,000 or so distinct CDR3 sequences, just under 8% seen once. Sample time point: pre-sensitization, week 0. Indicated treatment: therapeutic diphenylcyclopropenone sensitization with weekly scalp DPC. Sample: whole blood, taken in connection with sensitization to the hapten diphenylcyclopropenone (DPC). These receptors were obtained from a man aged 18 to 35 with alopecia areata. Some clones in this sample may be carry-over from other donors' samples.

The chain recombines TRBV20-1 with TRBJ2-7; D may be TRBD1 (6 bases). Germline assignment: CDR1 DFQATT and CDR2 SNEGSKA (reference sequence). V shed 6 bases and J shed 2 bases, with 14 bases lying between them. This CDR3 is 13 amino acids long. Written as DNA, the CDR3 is TGCAGTGCGCGTCCGGGACATACCTACGAGCAGTACTTC. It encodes CSARPGHTYEQYF.

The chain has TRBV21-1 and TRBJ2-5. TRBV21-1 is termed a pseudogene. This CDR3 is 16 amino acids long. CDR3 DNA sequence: TGTGCCAGCAGCAAAGCCGGCAATCAGACCGGAGAGACCCAGTACTTC. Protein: CASSKAGNQTGETQYF.

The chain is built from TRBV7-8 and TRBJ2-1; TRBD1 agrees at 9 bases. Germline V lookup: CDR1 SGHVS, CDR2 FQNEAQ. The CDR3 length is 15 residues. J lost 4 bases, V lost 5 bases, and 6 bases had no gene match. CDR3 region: CASSATGGRYNEQFF. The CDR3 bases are TGTGCCAGCAGCGCTACAGGGGGCCGGTACAATGAGCAGTTCTTC. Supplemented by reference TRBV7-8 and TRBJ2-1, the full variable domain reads GAGVSQSPRYKVAKRGQDVALRCDPISGHVSLFWYQQALGQGPEFLTYFQNEAQLDKSGLPSDRFFAERPEGSVSTLKIQRTQQEDSAVYLCASSATGGRYNEQFFGPGTRLTVL.

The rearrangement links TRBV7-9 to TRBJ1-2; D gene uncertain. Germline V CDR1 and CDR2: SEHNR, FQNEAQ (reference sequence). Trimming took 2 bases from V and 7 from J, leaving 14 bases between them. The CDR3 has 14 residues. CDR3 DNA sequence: TGTGCCAGCAGCTTAAGTATGGGAATAAGTGGCTACACCTTC. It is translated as CASSLSMGISGYTF.

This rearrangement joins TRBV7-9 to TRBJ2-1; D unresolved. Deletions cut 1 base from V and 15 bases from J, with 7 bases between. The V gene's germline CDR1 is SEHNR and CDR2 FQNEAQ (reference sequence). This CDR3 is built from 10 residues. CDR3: CASSLDVVFF. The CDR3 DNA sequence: TGTGCCAGCAGCTTAGACGTCGTGTTCTTC.